These T cell receptor beta chains were read from a single sample in a study of T-cell memory formation after mild COVID-19. TCRdb re-called the 5' RACE reads with MiXCR, one entry per CDR3 protein. The sample lists 250,000 to 400,000 distinct CDR3 sequences, 13% to 15% occurring once. Sequencing was carried out using PBMCs or a T cell subset sorted from them (not recorded which). The receptors here all came from a young man who had mild COVID-19 (a few samples of this study predate the infection). Cell type and time point are not known. The CDR3 runs from the conserved cysteine through the conserved F or W. The D gene is left open where the match is weak. Some rows have no size entry. The others give once, few or many, or a class for an expanded clone.

D,size,V,J,DNA,CDR3
TRBD1,NA,TRBV27,TRBJ2-2,TGTGCCAGCAGTTTATCTACAGGGGGCGCGACCGGGGAGCTGTTTTTT,CASSLSTGGATGELFF
NA,NA,TRBV7-3,TRBJ2-2,TGTGCCAGCAGCTCCTTAGGGGGGCTCGACACCGGGGAGCTGTTTTTT,CASSSLGGLDTGELFF
TRBD1,NA,TRBV6-5,TRBJ1-2,TGTGCCAGCAGTTATGAGGGGGCTAGCTATGGCTACACCTTC,CASSYEGASYGYTF
NA,few,TRBV4-3,TRBJ1-2,TGCGCCAGCAGCCAAGCAAAAGGAGGGCTAAGTGGCTACACCTTC,CASSQAKGGLSGYTF
TRBD2,few,TRBV5-4,TRBJ2-7,TGTGCCAGCAGCTTTCTAGCGGGGGAGTACGAGCAGTACTTC,CASSFLAGEYEQYF
NA,few,TRBV30,TRBJ2-7,TGTGCCTGGTCGGGGATGGGGCCCGAGGAGTACTTC,CAWSGMGPEEYF
NA,few,TRBV9,TRBJ1-6,TGTGCCAGCAGCTTAGGACCCCAAGAACCCCTCCACTTT,CASSLGPQEPLHF
TRBD2,few,TRBV20-1,TRBJ2-3,TGCAGTGCTAGAACTAGCGGTCCCACGCAGTATTTT,CSARTSGPTQYF
NA,NA,TRBV12-3/TRBV12-4,TRBJ2-1,TGTGCCAGCAACATGGGGCGTCCCTACAATGAGCAGTTCTTC,CASNMGRPYNEQFF
NA,few,TRBV6-1,TRBJ2-3,TGTGCCAGCAGTGAGGGGTTGTTCTGGGATACGCAGTATTTT,CASSEGLFWDTQYF
TRBD1,few,TRBV5-1,TRBJ2-5,TGCGCCAGCAGCTACCGGACAGGGGTGGGTGAGACCCAGTACTTC,CASSYRTGVGETQYF
TRBD1,NA,TRBV7-9,TRBJ1-2,TGTGCCAGCAGCTTTTCGGGACTAGGGACAGTCTATGGCTACACCTTC,CASSFSGLGTVYGYTF
NA,NA,TRBV4-1,TRBJ1-2,TGCGCCAGCAGGGGTTGGTCGAAGAGCTATGGCTACACCTTC,CASRGWSKSYGYTF
NA,NA,TRBV5-1,TRBJ2-7,TGCGCCAGCGGCGTTAGCGCGGTCTCCTACGAGCAGTACTTC,CASGVSAVSYEQYF
NA,NA,TRBV13,TRBJ2-6,TGTGCCAGCAGCCCCGCGGACTCTGGGGCCAACGTCCTGACTTTC,CASSPADSGANVLTF
TRBD1,NA,TRBV15,TRBJ1-4,TGTGCCACCAGCACTCGACAGGGTACTGAAAAACTGTTTTTT,CATSTRQGTEKLFF
NA,few,TRBV4-1,TRBJ2-7,TGCGCCAGCAGCCAAGGATGGGGGGGACATAACGAGCAGTACTTC,CASSQGWGGHNEQYF
NA,few,TRBV3-1,TRBJ1-2,TGTGCCAGCAGCCTCCTCGGAAAGGAAAACTATGGCTACACCTTC,CASSLLGKENYGYTF
NA,many,TRBV12-3/TRBV12-4,TRBJ2-5,TGTGCCAGCAGCCGGGACCAAGAGACCCAGTACTTC,CASSRDQETQYF
NA,many,TRBV6-2/TRBV6-3,TRBJ2-7,TGTGCCAGCGCCCAGCTAGGTTTATACGAGCAGTACTTC,CASAQLGLYEQYF
TRBD2,few,TRBV4-2,TRBJ2-1,TGTGCCAGCAGCCAAGACGGGGGCGAGCGGGGGGACAATGAGCAGTTCTTC,CASSQDGGERGDNEQFF
NA,NA,TRBV25-1,TRBJ2-3,TGTGCCAGCAGTACTCGAAGGAGGAGCACAGATACGCAGTATTTT,CASSTRRRSTDTQYF
NA,few,TRBV7-2,TRBJ1-2,TGTGCCAGCAGCTTAGGGTTGTCCAGGGAGCACTATGGCTACACCTTC,CASSLGLSREHYGYTF
NA,few,TRBV11-2,TRBJ1-1,TGTGCCAGCAGCTTTTTAGGACACGAAGCTTTCTTT,CASSFLGHEAFF
NA,once,TRBV6-6,TRBJ1-6,TGTGCCAGCAGTTACGGATCTAATTCACCCCTCCACTTT,CASSYGSNSPLHF
NA,NA,TRBV4-1,TRBJ1-6,TGCGCCAGCAGCGCTCGTTACAATTCACCCCTCCACTTT,CASSARYNSPLHF
TRBD1,NA,TRBV12-3/TRBV12-4,TRBJ2-1,TGTGCCAGCAGTCCCACAGGGGGCGGGTCCTACAATGAGCAGTTCTTC,CASSPTGGGSYNEQFF
NA,NA,TRBV27,TRBJ2-7,TGTGCCAGCAGTTTATCGGGGGCCAGCTCCTACGAGCAGTACTTC,CASSLSGASSYEQYF
TRBD2,NA,TRBV11-2,TRBJ2-3,TGTGCCAGCAGCACCCCTAGCGGGGCAATCGGTGATACGCAGTATTTT,CASSTPSGAIGDTQYF
TRBD1,many,TRBV6-5,TRBJ1-6,TGTGCCAGCAGTTACGGGGACAGAACCATCTTT,CASSYGDRTIF
NA,NA,TRBV12-3/TRBV12-4,TRBJ1-2,TGTGCCAGCAGTTTAGGCGGGACAAGTCTGAGAAGCTACACCTTC,CASSLGGTSLRSYTF
TRBD2,few,TRBV30,TRBJ2-7,TGTGCCTGGAAAGGACTAGGGGCTAAGCAGTACTTC,CAWKGLGAKQYF
NA,NA,TRBV7-6,TRBJ2-1,TGTGCCAGCAGCGCTCGTACAGGGATTCTTGGGAATGAGCAGTTCTTC,CASSARTGILGNEQFF
NA,NA,TRBV12-3/TRBV12-4,TRBJ1-2,TGTGCCAGCAGTTCGATACAGGGCGAAGCTAACTATGGCTACACCTTC,CASSSIQGEANYGYTF
NA,few,TRBV5-5,TRBJ2-7,TGTGCCAGCAGCCCCCGTCCGCTCCGCTACGAGCAGTACTTC,CASSPRPLRYEQYF